Listed below are T cell receptor beta chains from one sample, sequenced in a study of regulatory T cells in long-lasting Graves disease. TCRdb re-analysed the multiplex PCR reads in MiXCR, keeping a single row per CDR3 protein. The sample has about 470,000 distinct CDR3 sequences; more than 13% are singletons. This sample also belongs to another study, concerning T cells in Graves' hyperthyroidism and ophthalmopathy.

Sequencing used peripheral blood mononuclear cells (PBMCs), obtained at new diagnosis, from a patient treated with antithyroid drugs. These receptors were obtained from a woman in her twenties or thirties with Graves disease. Both conserved end residues are part of each CDR3. D genes are given only for firm matches. Only part of the rows carry a size: once, few, many, or a class if the clone is expanded.

length	size	V	D	J	CDR3	DNA
15	few	TRBV4-1	TRBD2	TRBJ2-2	CASSRGLVETGELFF	TGCGCCAGCAGCCGGGGACTAGTTGAGACCGGGGAGCTGTTTTTT
17	many	TRBV19	-	TRBJ2-1	CASKSPLGASSYNEQFF	TGTGCCAGTAAATCCCCACTAGGCGCCAGCTCCTACAATGAGCAGTTCTTC
15	-	TRBV6-5	-	TRBJ2-7	CASSYRLADGHEQYF	TGTGCCAGCAGTTACAGGCTAGCCGACGGACACGAGCAGTACTTC
16	-	TRBV28	-	TRBJ1-4	CASSPPGAGFEEKLFF	TGTGCCAGCAGTCCCCCGGGTGCGGGATTTGAGGAAAAACTGTTTTTT
14	few	TRBV10-3	-	TRBJ1-5	CAISESNGNQPQHF	TGTGCCATCAGTGAGTCGAATGGCAATCAGCCCCAGCATTTT
17	few	TRBV29-1	TRBD2	TRBJ2-7	CSVEDPGLAGEAYEQYF	TGCAGCGTTGAAGATCCTGGACTAGCGGGGGAGGCCTACGAGCAGTACTTC
15	-	TRBV19	-	TRBJ2-1	CASTPQGDPYNEQFF	TGTGCCAGTACTCCTCAGGGTGATCCCTACAATGAGCAGTTCTTC
11	many	TRBV20-1	-	TRBJ2-1	CSARESHEQFF	TGCAGTGCTAGAGAAAGTCATGAGCAGTTCTTC
14	-	TRBV20-1	-	TRBJ1-3	CSASFQGKGNTIYF	TGCAGTGCTAGTTTCCAGGGAAAAGGAAACACCATATATTTT
16	few	TRBV29-1	TRBD1	TRBJ2-3	CSVEKGTGGSTDTQYF	TGCAGCGTTGAAAAAGGGACAGGAGGGAGCACAGATACGCAGTATTTT
18	many	TRBV11-2	-	TRBJ2-1	CASRRVTRRAHTGNEQFF	TGTGCCAGCAGAAGGGTAACTAGACGAGCGCACACTGGCAATGAGCAGTTCTTC
15	few	TRBV5-8	-	TRBJ2-7	CASSLRDTVSYEQYF	TGTGCCAGCAGCTTGAGGGACACCGTTTCCTACGAGCAGTACTTC
18	many	TRBV6-5	TRBD2	TRBJ2-3	CASSYSKTSGMSTDTQYF	TGTGCCAGCAGTTACTCGAAAACTAGCGGGATGTCCACAGATACGCAGTATTTT
15	-	TRBV4-1	-	TRBJ2-5	CASSQRGSARETQYF	TGCGCCAGCAGCCAAAGGGGGTCTGCGCGGGAGACCCAGTACTTC
19	-	TRBV27	-	TRBJ1-6	CASRLKDSPYRDYNSPLHF	TGTGCCAGCAGGTTAAAGGACAGTCCATATCGGGATTATAATTCACCCCTCCACTTT
15	-	TRBV5-6	TRBD1	TRBJ2-5	CASSSPGQGTETQYF	TGTGCCAGCAGCTCGCCGGGACAGGGGACGGAGACCCAGTACTTC
14	-	TRBV20-1	-	TRBJ2-5	CSARGYPRVETQYF	TGCAGTGCTAGGGGCTACCCTCGGGTGGAGACCCAGTACTTC
11	many	TRBV20-1	-	TRBJ2-3	CSAYFTDTQYF	TGCTCAGCTTACTTCACAGATACGCAGTATTTT
16	many	TRBV7-3	-	TRBJ2-3	CASSLGGREQEDTQYF	TGTGCCAGCAGCTTAGGGGGGCGGGAACAGGAAGATACGCAGTATTTT
16	many	TRBV28	TRBD1	TRBJ2-7	CASSFLGQGISYEQYF	TGTGCCAGCAGTTTCCTGGGACAGGGGATATCCTACGAGCAGTACTTC
13	-	TRBV25-1	TRBD1	TRBJ2-1	CASSAYTGTGEFF	TGTGCCAGCAGTGCTTACACCGGGACAGGGGAGTTCTTC
13	many	TRBV18	-	TRBJ1-2	CASSPFHSDGYTF	TGTGCCAGCTCACCATTCCACTCGGACGGCTACACCTTC
19	-	TRBV20-1	-	TRBJ1-6	CSARAGHKKNRSYNSPLHF	TGCAGTGCTAGAGCGGGACATAAAAAAAATAGATCCTATAATTCACCCCTCCACTTT
15	-	TRBV12-3/TRBV12-4	-	TRBJ1-2	CASSFKSGIIYGYTF	TGTGCCAGCAGTTTCAAGTCAGGGATAATCTATGGCTACACCTTC
14	-	TRBV29-1	-	TRBJ2-7	CSAEAGHSSYEQYF	TGCAGCGCCGAAGCAGGCCACTCCTCCTACGAGCAGTACTTC
17	-	TRBV7-7	TRBD2	TRBJ2-2	CASSPRRGSSNTGELFF	TGTGCTAGCAGCCCGCGGCGCGGGAGTTCGAACACCGGGGAGCTGTTTTTT
16	many	TRBV20-1	TRBD2	TRBJ2-3	CSAMGLAGGPGDTQYF	TGCAGTGCTATGGGACTAGCGGGAGGGCCAGGTGATACGCAGTATTTT
18	many	TRBV2	-	TRBJ2-4	CASSELNRGMEAKNIQYF	TGTGCCAGCAGTGAATTGAATAGGGGGATGGAGGCCAAAAACATTCAGTACTTC
17	many	TRBV11-1	TRBD2	TRBJ2-3	CASSSRLAGLSTDTQYF	TGTGCCAGCAGCTCTAGACTAGCGGGGCTAAGCACAGATACGCAGTATTTT
17	-	TRBV13	TRBD2	TRBJ2-7	CASSPPPLLAGANEQYF	TGTGCCAGCAGCCCCCCCCCCCTACTAGCGGGAGCCAACGAGCAGTACTTC